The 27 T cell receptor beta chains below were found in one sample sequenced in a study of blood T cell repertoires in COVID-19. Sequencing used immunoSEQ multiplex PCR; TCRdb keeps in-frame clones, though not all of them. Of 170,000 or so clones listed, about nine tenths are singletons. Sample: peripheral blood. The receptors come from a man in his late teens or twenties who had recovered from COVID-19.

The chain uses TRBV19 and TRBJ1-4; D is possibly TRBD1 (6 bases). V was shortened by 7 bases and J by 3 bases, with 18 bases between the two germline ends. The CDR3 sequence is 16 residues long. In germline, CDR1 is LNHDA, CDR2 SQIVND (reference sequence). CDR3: CASNPNQGQPNEKLFF. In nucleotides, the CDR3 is TGTGCCAGTAATCCGAATCAGGGACAACCTAATGAAAAACTGTTTTTT.

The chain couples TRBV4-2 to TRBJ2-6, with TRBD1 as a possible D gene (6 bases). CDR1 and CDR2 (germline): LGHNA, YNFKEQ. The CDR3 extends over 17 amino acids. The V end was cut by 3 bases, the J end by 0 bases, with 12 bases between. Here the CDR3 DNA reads TGTGCCAGCAGCCAGGGCATAGGGGGCTCTGGGGCCAACGTCCTGACTTTC. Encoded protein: CASSQGIGGSGANVLTF.

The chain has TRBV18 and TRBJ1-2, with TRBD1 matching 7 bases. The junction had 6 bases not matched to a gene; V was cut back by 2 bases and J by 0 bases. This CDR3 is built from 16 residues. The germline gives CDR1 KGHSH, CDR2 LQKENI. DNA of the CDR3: TGTGCCAGCTCACCATCCGGACAGGCCGCTAACTATGGCTACACCTTC. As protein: CASSPSGQAANYGYTF. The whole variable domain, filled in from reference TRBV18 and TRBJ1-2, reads NAGVMQNPRHLVRRRGQEARLRCSPMKGHSHVYWYRQLPEEGLKFMVYLQKENIIDESGMPKERFSAEFPKEGPSILRIQQVVRGDSAAYFCASSPSGQAANYGYTFGSGTRLTVV.

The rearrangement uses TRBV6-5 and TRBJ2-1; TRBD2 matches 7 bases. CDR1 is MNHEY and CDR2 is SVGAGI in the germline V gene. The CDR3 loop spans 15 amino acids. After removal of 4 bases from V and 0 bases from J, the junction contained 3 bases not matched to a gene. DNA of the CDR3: TGTGCCAGCAGTTCTAGCGGCTTCTCCTACAATGAGCAGTTCTTC. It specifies CASSSSGFSYNEQFF.

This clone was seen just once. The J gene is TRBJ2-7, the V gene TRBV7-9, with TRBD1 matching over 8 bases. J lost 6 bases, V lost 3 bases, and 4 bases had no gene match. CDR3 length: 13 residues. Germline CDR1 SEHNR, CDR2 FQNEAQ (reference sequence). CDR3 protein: CASSFKQGVEQYF. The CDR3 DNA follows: TGTGCCAGCAGCTTTAAACAGGGGGTCGAGCAGTACTTC.

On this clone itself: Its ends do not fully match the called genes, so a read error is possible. The CDR3 nucleotides read TGTGCCAGCATAGGGCTAGCGGGAGGCCCATTCTTC. Amino acid sequence: CASIGLAGGPFF. The genes are TRBV11-1 and TRBJ2-7, with 11 bases lining up with TRBD2. Germline values: CDR1 SGHAT, CDR2 FQDESV (reference sequence). The CDR3 loop spans 12 amino acids.

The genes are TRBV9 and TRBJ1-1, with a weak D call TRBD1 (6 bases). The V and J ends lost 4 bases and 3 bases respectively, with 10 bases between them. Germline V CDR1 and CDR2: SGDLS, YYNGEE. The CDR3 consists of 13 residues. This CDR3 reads CASSQGPHTEAFF. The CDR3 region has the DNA TGTGCCAGCAGCCAGGGGCCCCACACTGAAGCTTTCTTT. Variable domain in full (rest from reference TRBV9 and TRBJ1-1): DSGVTQTPKHLITATGQRVTLRCSPRSGDLSVYWYQQSLDQGLQFLIQYYNGEERAKGNILERFSAQQFPDLHSELNLSSLELGDSALYFCASSQGPHTEAFFGQGTRLTVV.

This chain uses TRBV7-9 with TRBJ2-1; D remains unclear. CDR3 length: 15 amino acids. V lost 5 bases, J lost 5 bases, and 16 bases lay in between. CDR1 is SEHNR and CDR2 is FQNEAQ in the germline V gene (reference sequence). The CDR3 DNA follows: TGTGCCAGCAGCCCCCCCGGAGTATGGGACAATGAGCAGTTCTTC. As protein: CASSPPGVWDNEQFF.

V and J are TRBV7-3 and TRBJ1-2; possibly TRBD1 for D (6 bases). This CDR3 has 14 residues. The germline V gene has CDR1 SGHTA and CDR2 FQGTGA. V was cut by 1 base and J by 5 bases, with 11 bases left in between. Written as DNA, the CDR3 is TGTGCCAGCAGCTTAAACAGGGAGAGGTATGGCTACACCTTC. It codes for CASSLNRERYGYTF.

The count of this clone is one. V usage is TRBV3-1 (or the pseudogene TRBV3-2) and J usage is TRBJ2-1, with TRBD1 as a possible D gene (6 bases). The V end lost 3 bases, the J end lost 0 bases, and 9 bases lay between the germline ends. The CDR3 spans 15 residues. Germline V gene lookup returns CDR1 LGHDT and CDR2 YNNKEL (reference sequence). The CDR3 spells CASSQTGGSYNEQFF. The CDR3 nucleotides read TGTGCCAGCAGCCAGACAGGCGGCTCCTACAATGAGCAGTTCTTC.

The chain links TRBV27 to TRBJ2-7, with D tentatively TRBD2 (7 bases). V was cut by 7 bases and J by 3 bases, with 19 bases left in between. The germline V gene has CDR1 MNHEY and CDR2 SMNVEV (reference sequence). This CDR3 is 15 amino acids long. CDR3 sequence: CASTFNGGGYYEQYF. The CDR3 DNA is TGTGCCAGCACCTTTAACGGCGGGGGCTACTACGAGCAGTACTTC.

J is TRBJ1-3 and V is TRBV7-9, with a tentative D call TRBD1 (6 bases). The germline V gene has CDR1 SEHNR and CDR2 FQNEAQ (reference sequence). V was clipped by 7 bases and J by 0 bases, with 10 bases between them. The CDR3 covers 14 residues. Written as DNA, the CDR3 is TGTGCCAGCAAGCAGGGGCCCTCTGGAAACACCATATATTTT. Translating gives CASKQGPSGNTIYF.

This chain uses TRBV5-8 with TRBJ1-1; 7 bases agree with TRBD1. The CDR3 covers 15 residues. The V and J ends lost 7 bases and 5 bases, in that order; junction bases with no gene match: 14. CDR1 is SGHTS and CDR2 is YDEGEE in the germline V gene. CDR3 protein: CASPLAGYRGTEAFF. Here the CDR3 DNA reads TGTGCCAGCCCCCTCGCGGGATACAGGGGAACTGAAGCTTTCTTT.

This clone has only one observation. CDR3 residues: CARSPRDSEAFF. In DNA, the CDR3 is TGTGCCAGAAGCCCAAGGGACAGTGAAGCTTTCTTT. The chain uses TRBV5-3 and TRBJ1-1; 7 bases fit TRBD1. TRBV5-3 belongs to the ORF category, with a function that is uncertain. Germline trimming cut 4 bases from V and 7 bases from J; bases unmatched to any gene: 4. This CDR3 has 12 amino acids.

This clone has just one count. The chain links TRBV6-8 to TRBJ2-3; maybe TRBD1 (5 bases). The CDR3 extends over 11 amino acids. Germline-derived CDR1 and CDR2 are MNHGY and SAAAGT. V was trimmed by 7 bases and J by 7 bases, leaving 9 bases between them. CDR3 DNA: TGTGCCAGCACGACGGACAATACGCAGTATTTT. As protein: CASTTDNTQYF.

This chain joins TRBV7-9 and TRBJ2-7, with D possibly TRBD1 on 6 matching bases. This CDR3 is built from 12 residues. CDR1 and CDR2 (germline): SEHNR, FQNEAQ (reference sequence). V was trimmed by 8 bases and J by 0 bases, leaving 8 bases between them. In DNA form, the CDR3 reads TGTGCCAGCGGGGACAACTCCTACGAGCAGTACTTC. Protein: CASGDNSYEQYF. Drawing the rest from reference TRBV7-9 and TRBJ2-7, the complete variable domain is DTGVSQNPRHKITKRGQNVTFRCDPISEHNRLYWYRQTLGQGPEFLTYFQNEAQLEKSRLLSDRFSAERPKGSFSTLEIQRTEQGDSAMYLCASGDNSYEQYFGPGTRLTVT.

For the CDR3, the DNA is TGTGCCAGCACAGGACACTTAAGCACAGATACGCAGTATTTT. Translated, it gives CASTGHLSTDTQYF. The chain has TRBV2 and TRBJ2-3, with D perhaps matching TRBD1 (5 bases). V was cut by 7 bases and J by 0 bases, with 11 bases left in between. Per germline, CDR1 SNHLY and CDR2 FYNNEI. The CDR3 consists of 14 residues.

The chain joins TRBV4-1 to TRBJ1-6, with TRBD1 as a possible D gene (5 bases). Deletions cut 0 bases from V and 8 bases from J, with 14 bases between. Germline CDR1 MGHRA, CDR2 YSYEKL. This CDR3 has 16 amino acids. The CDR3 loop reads CASSQDPGENYSPLHF. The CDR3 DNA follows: TGCGCCAGCAGCCAAGACCCGGGGGAGAATTATTCACCCCTCCACTTT.

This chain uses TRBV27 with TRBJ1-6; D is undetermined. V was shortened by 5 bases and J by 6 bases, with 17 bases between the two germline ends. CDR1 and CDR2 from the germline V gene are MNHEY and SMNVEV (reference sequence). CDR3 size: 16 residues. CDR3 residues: CASSPTGSLLNSPLHF. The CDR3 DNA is TGTGCCAGCAGTCCCACGGGGAGTCTGCTTAATTCACCCCTCCACTTT.

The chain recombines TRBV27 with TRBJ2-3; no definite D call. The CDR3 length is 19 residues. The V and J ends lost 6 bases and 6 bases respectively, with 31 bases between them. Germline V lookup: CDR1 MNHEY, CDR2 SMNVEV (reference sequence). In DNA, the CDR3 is TGTGCCAGCAGATTCGGCGCCGGTATCGGTGGAGTCCCGCCGGATACGCAGTATTTT. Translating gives CASRFGAGIGGVPPDTQYF.

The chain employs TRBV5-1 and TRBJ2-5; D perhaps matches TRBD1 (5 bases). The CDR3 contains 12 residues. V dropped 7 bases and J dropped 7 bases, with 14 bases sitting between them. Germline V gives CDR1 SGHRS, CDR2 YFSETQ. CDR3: CASARDSGTQYF. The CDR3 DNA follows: TGCGCCAGCGCCAGGGATTCGGGGACCCAGTACTTC.

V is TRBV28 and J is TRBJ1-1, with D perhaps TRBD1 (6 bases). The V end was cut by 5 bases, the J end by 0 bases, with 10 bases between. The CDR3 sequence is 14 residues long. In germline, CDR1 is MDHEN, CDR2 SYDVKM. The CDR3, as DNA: TGTGCCAGCAGTCCCCGGACAGTGAACACTGAAGCTTTCTTT. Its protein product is CASSPRTVNTEAFF. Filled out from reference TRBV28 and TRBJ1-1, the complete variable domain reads DVKVTQSSRYLVKRTGEKVFLECVQDMDHENMFWYRQDPGLGLRLIYFSYDVKMKEKGDIPEGYSVSREKKERFSLILESASTNQTSMYLCASSPRTVNTEAFFGQGTRLTVV.

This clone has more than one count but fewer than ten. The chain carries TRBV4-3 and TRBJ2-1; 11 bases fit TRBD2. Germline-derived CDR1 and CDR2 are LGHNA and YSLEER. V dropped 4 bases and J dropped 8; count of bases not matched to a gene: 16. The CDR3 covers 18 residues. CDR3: CASSPETSGTILSDEQFF. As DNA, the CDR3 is TGCGCCAGCAGCCCCGAGACTAGCGGGACCATCCTCAGTGATGAGCAGTTCTTC.

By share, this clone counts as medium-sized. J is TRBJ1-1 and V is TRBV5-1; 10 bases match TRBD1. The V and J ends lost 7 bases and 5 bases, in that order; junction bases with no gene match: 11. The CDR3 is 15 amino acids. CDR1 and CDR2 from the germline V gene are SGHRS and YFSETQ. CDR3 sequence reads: CASLPGGTGATEAFF. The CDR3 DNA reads TGCGCCAGCCTTCCTGGGGGGACAGGGGCTACTGAAGCTTTCTTT.

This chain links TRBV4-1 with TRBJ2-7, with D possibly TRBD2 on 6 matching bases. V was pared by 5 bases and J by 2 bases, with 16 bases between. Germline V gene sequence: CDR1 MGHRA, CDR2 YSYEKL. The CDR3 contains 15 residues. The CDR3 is CASSTRPGETYEQYF. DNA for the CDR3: TGCGCCAGCAGCACCCGACCGGGGGAAACCTACGAGCAGTACTTC.

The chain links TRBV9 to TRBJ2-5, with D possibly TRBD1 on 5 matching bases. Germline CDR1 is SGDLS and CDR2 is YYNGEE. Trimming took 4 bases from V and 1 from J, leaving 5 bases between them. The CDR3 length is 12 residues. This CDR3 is CASSRGQETQYF. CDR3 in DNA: TGTGCCAGCAGCAGGGGCCAAGAGACCCAGTACTTC.

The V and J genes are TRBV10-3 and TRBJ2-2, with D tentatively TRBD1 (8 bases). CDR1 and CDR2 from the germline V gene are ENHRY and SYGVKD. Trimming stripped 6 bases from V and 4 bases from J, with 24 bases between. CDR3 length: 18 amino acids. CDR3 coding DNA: TGTGCCATCAGCTGGACAGGGCCGGGCGGGAGTGGCACCGGGGAGCTGTTTTTT. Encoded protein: CAISWTGPGGSGTGELFF.